One sample yielded the 14 T cell receptor beta chains listed below, sequenced in a study of identical twins. TCRdb analysed the 5' RACE reads with MiXCR anew, one entry per CDR3 protein. The repertoire holds some 730,000 distinct CDR3 sequences, with approximately 18% as singletons. Separately, the same data were catalogued under a study of T cells expressing NK-cell markers.

The material sequenced was PBMCs. The receptor set was obtained from a woman in her late teens or twenties in good health.

V and J are TRBV6-6 and TRBJ2-7, with 7 bases that match TRBD2. The length of the CDR3 is 13 residues. Trimming at V came to 3 bases and at J to 7 bases, leaving 6 bases not matched to a gene. Germline V gives CDR1 MNHNY, CDR2 SVGAGI (reference sequence). The CDR3 protein is CASSYTSVREQYF. Written as DNA, the CDR3 is TGTGCCAGCAGTTATACTAGCGTTCGGGAGCAGTACTTC.

The chain couples TRBV2 to TRBJ1-4; the D is unclear. Trimming removed 8 bases from V and 3 bases from J, with 13 bases in between. The CDR3 runs 14 residues. Germline values: CDR1 SNHLY, CDR2 FYNNEI. The CDR3 bases are TGTGCCAGCGGTAGGGTGGCGGCTAATGAAAAACTGTTTTTT. Residues: CASGRVAANEKLFF.

This chain connects TRBV12-3 or TRBV12-4 to TRBJ2-2; D is perhaps TRBD1 (7 bases). The CDR3 spans 15 residues. The V end lost 5 bases, the J end lost 5 bases, and 15 bases lay between the germline ends. The DNA for the CDR3 is TGTGCCAGCAGTAGGCTACAGGGGAGGACCGGGGAGCTGTTTTTT. As protein: CASSRLQGRTGELFF.

This chain links TRBV20-1 with TRBJ1-1; the D is unclear. The CDR3 consists of 12 residues. Germline V CDR1 and CDR2: DFQATT, SNEGSKA (reference sequence). With 1 base removed from V and 8 bases from J, the gap between germline ends came to 11 bases. CDR3 bases: TGCAGTGCTAGAGGTCAGCCCTTAGAAGCTTTCTTT. This sequence encodes CSARGQPLEAFF.

V usage is TRBV5-1 and J usage is TRBJ2-5, with TRBD2 matching over 11 bases. The trim removed 6 bases at V and 2 bases at J, leaving 6 bases unmatched. Germline values: CDR1 SGHRS, CDR2 YFSETQ. The CDR3 runs 15 residues. In DNA, the CDR3 is TGCGCCAGCATGAGGGGGACTAGCGGTCAAGAGACCCAGTACTTC. It yields the protein CASMRGTSGQETQYF.

V is TRBV15 and J is TRBJ2-1; 9 bases map to TRBD2. The CDR3 spans 16 residues. Germline V gives CDR1 LNHNV, CDR2 YYDKDF (reference sequence). V dropped 2 bases and J dropped 9; count of bases not matched to a gene: 11. CDR3 residues: CATSRNPGLASGEQFF. CDR3 DNA sequence: TGTGCCACCAGCAGAAACCCGGGACTAGCCTCGGGTGAGCAGTTCTTC. The variable domain in full, with the rest retrieved from reference TRBV15 and TRBJ2-1, is DAMVIQNPRYQVTQFGKPVTLSCSQTLNHNVMYWYQQKSSQAPKLLFHYYDKDFNNEADTPDNFQSRRPNTSFCFLDIRSPGLGDTAMYLCATSRNPGLASGEQFFGPGTRLTVL.

This clonotype was picked up a small number of times. The CDR3 spells CASGDNYEQYF. The CDR3 DNA reads TGTGCCAGCGGGGACAACTACGAGCAGTACTTC. The rearrangement links TRBV6-5 to TRBJ2-7; TRBD1 might be the D (6 bases). Trimming removed 8 bases at V and 3 bases at J, with 8 bases between. CDR1 and CDR2 (germline): MNHEY, SVGAGI. The CDR3 is made up of 11 amino acids.

This clonotype occurred a few times. V is TRBV14 and J is TRBJ2-1; D remains ambiguous. Germline V gives CDR1 SGHDN, CDR2 FVKESK. V dropped 3 bases and J dropped 3 bases, with 3 bases sitting between them. The CDR3 contains 12 residues. This CDR3 reads CASSQHYNEQFF. The CDR3 DNA reads TGTGCCAGCAGCCAGCACTACAATGAGCAGTTCTTC.

The CDR3 DNA reads TGCGCCAGCAGCTTGTCAGCACGTACCTACAATGAGCAGTTCTTC. As protein: CASSLSARTYNEQFF. The chain carries TRBV5-1 and TRBJ2-1; D gene unclear. CDR3 length: 15 residues. Germline loops: CDR1 SGHRS, CDR2 YFSETQ. Trimming took 1 base from V and 2 from J, leaving 10 bases between them.

The sample holds a few counts of this clonotype. The CDR3 loop reads CSVAADNEQFF. The CDR3 DNA is TGCAGCGTTGCGGCCGACAATGAGCAGTTCTTC. The chain combines TRBV29-1 with TRBJ2-1; D is undetermined. Germline V gene sequence: CDR1 SQVTM, CDR2 ANQGSEA. This CDR3 region has 11 residues. V shed 4 bases and J shed 5 bases, with 6 bases lying between them.

Only a few counts were recorded for this clonotype. The rearrangement links TRBV20-1 to TRBJ2-3; 10 nucleotides line up with TRBD1. Germline-derived CDR1 and CDR2 are DFQATT and SNEGSKA (reference sequence). With 2 bases clipped from V and 6 bases from J, the junction kept 11 bases outside the gene matches. This CDR3 comprises 16 residues. CDR3 nucleotides: TGCAGTGCTAGACCAGACAGGGGGCGCATGGGTGATACGCAGTATTTT. Residues: CSARPDRGRMGDTQYF.

The CDR3 DNA sequence: TGTCCCGTGGCGGGACAGGGGGCAGGAAATGAGCAGTTCTTC. Its translation: CPVAGQGAGNEQFF. V and J are TRBV7-9 and TRBJ2-1; TRBD1 matches 12 bases. Germline CDR1 SEHNR, CDR2 FQNEAQ (reference sequence). The CDR3 sequence is 14 residues long.

This clonotype was recorded a few times. This sequence joins TRBV12-3 or TRBV12-4 and TRBJ1-5; TRBD1 might be the D (6 bases). Trimming removed 4 bases from V and 7 bases from J, with 11 bases in between. The CDR3 extends over 13 amino acids. This chain's CDR3 is CASSWGAGQPQHF. The CDR3 DNA reads as TGTGCCAGCAGTTGGGGGGCGGGACAGCCCCAGCATTTT.

This clonotype was detected once. V gene TRBV6-2 or TRBV6-3 combines with J gene TRBJ2-1; 8 bases map to TRBD1. CDR1 and CDR2 (germline): MNHEY, SVGEGT. The length of the CDR3 is 15 residues. V shed 4 bases and J 6 bases; nucleotides not matched to a gene: 8. The CDR3 region has the DNA TGTGCCAGCAGTTCCTCCGGGACAGGTTCCAATGAGCAGTTCTTC. Translating it yields CASSSSGTGSNEQFF.